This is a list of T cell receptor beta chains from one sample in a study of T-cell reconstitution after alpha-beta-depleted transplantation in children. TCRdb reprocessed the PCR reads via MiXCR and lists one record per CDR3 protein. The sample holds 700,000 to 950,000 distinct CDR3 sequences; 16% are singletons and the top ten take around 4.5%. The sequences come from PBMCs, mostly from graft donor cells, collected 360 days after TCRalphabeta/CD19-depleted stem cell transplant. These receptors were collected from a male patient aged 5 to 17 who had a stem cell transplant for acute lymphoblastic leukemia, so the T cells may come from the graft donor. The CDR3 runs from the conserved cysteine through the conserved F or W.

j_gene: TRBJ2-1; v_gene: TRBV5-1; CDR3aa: CASSLASGTGGFF
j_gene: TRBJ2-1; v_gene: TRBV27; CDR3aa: CASSGTSGPYEQFF
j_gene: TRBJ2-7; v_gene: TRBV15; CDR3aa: CATSRPDGSYEQYF
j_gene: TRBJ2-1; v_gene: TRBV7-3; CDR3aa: CASSPRPSGEVEQFF
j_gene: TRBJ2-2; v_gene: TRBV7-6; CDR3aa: CASSFRLAGEVTGELFF
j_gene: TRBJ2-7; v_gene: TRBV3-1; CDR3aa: CASSDRGVGYEQYF
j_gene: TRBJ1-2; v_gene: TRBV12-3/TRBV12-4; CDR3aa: CASSFGIRTGYTF
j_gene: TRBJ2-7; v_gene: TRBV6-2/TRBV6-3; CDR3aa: CASRKGTSRPYEQYF
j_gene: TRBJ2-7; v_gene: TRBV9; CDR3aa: CASSVGLAFSYEQYF
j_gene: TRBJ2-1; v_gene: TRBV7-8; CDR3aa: CASSRGTSGIEQFF
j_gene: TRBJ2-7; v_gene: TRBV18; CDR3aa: CASSPTGTSAIEQYF
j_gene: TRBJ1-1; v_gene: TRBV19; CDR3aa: CASSIHGPDSAGNTEAFF
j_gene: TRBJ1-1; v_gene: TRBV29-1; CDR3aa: CSVGQGSTEAFF
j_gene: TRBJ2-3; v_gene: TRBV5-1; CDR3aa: CASSILALGEDTQYF
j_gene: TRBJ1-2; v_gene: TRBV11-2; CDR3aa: CASSWTGFRSGYTF
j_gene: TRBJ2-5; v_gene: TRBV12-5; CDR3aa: CASALGLAWETQYF
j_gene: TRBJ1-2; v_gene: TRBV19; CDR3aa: CASGQLLYGYTF
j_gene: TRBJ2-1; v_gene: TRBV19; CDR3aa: CASSILAGGNEQFF
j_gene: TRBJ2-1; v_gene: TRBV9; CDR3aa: CASSGGQGYRQFF
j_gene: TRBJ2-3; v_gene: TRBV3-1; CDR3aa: CASSPSVRDTQYF
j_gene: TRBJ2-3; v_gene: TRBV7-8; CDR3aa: CASSLRLAGAWGTDTQYF
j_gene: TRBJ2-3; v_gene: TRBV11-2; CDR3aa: CASSLRTSGPGPTQYF
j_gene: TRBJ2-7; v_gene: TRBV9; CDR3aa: CASSPFLAGDYEQYF
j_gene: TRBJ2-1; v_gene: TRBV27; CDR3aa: CASSYRGNNEQFF
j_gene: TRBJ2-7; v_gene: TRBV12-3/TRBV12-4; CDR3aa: CASSSIGGQGYEQYF
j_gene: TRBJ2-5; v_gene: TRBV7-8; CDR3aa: CASIKGPQGTQYF
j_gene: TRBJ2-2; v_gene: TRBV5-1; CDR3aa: CASSLGARELFF
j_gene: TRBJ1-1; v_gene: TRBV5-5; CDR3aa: CASTADKEAAFF
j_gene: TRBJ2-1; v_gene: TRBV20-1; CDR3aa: CSARAGAEQFF
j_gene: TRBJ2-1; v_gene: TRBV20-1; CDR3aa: CSARGLSGRSYNEQFF
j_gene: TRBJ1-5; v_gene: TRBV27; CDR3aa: CASSLRSGNQPQHF
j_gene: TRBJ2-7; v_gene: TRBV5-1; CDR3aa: CASSIPGQFYEQYF
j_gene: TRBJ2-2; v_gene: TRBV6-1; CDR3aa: CASSLGGAGSGELFF
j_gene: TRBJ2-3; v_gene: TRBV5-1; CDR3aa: CASSATSGRSPDRDTQYF
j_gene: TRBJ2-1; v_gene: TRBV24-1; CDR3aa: CATSPRGVTGQWGKLDEQFF
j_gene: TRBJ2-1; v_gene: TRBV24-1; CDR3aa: CATSVDSFGEQFF
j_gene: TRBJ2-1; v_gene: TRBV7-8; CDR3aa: CASSSDWNNEQFF
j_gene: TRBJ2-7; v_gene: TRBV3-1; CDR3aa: CASSQGWVSGTSYEQYF
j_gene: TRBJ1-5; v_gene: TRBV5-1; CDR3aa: CASSLTNNQPQHF
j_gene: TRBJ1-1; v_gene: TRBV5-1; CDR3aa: CASSRGPNTEAFF
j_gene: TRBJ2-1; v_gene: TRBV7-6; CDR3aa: CASSLGSSAQFF
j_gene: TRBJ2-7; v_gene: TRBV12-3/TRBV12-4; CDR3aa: CASRSTGRSGQYF
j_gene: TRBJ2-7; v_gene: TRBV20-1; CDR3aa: CSARDFRSSYEQYF
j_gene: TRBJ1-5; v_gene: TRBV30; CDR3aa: CAWSQRDQPQHF
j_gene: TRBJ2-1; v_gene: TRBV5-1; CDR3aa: CASSPIWLANDNEQFF
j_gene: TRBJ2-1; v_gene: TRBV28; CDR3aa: CASSLAGGPLNEQFF
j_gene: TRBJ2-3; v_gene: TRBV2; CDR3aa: CASSEDAGVARTQYF
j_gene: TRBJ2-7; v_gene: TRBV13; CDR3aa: CASSSRGRVGEQYF
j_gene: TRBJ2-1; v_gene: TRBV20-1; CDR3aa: CSARGNPGQGNEQFF
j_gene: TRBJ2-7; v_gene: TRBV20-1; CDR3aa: CSARAPGRRYEQYF
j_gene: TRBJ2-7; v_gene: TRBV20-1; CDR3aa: CSARDRVAYEQYF
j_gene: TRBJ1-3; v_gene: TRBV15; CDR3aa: CATSPLRGQSGNTIYF
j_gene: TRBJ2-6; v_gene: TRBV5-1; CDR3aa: CASSAQGAGGANVLTF
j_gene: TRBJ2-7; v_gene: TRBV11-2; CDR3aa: CASSLEGLAGNYEQYF
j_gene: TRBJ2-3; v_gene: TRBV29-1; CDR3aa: CSVEEFQDTQYF
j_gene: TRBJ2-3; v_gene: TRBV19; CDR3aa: CASRPRDRGTDTQYF
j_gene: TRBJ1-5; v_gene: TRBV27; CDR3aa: CASSIRGHNQPQHF